This TCR beta chain came from a study of early T cells in non-severe SARS-CoV-2 infection. Background on the study: Bulk RNA taken from unsorted whole blood was sequenced, leaving chains unpaired.

The TCR library protocol was used to attach unique molecular identifiers. These identifiers were attached to individual cDNA molecules. From the 5' RACE reads, TCRdb called clonotypes with MiXCR, one entry per CDR3 protein. The sample consists of some 81,000 distinct CDR3 sequences, approximately 16% of them appearing once. CDR1 is LGHDT and CDR2 is YNNKEL in the germline V gene (reference sequence). V shed 3 bases and J shed 5 bases, with 14 bases lying between them. CDR3 length: 16 residues. The source of this sequence is an adult who was a healthcare worker with PCR-confirmed SARS-CoV-2 infection or an uninfected control (not recorded which). The chain uses TRBV3-1 and TRBJ1-6; TRBD1 might be the D (6 bases). Input material: whole blood. In nucleotides, the CDR3 is TGTGCCAGCAGCCAGAACCACAGGGCCCATAATTCACCCCTCCACTTT. This sequence encodes CASSQNHRAHNSPLHF.